This T cell receptor (beta chain) is from a study of blood T cell repertoires in COVID-19. Sequenced by immunoSEQ multiplex PCR; TCRdb stores in-frame clones only, minus some. The table lists about 62,000 clones, 86% of them singletons. Trimming cost V 1 base and J 2 bases, with 15 bases left between them. Germline V gene sequence: CDR1 SGDLS, CDR2 YYNGEE. The CDR3 length is 16 residues. This chain joins TRBV9 and TRBJ1-1; maybe TRBD1 (6 bases). The sequenced sample consisted of peripheral blood. The receptor was derived from a woman over 75 with acute or convalescent COVID-19. The DNA for the CDR3 is TGTGCCAGCAGCGTATTAAGGGGACAACTTAACACTGAAGCTTTCTTT. Translated: CASSVLRGQLNTEAFF. Looking up the rest from reference TRBV9 and TRBJ1-1 gives the full variable domain: DSGVTQTPKHLITATGQRVTLRCSPRSGDLSVYWYQQSLDQGLQFLIQYYNGEERAKGNILERFSAQQFPDLHSELNLSSLELGDSALYFCASSVLRGQLNTEAFFGQGTRLTVV.